This T cell receptor (beta chain) came from a study of blood T cell repertoires in COVID-19. In the study overall: Some COVID-19 samples were acute and others convalescent; all came from the United States, Italy and Spain. Sources were T cells, B-cell-depleted T cells, or PBMCs; the material itself was cDNA or gDNA.

Only in-frame clones appear in the TCRdb table, and some are missing; sequencing was by immunoSEQ multiplex PCR. The sample has 90,000 to 120,000 clones; around 82% are singletons. The CDR3 is made up of 16 amino acids. With 3 bases removed from V and 3 bases from J, the gap between germline ends came to 17 bases. Germline V gene data show CDR1 as MDHEN and CDR2 as SYDVKM. Specimen: peripheral blood. This receptor was obtained from a human donor in a cohort sampled during active COVID-19. The chain links TRBV28 to TRBJ2-5; maybe TRBD2 (6 bases). CDR3 loop: CASSLESRGWKETQYF. For the CDR3, the DNA is TGTGCCAGCAGTTTGGAAAGTCGGGGGTGGAAAGAGACCCAGTACTTC. Based on the CDR3 plus reference TRBV28 and TRBJ2-5, the full variable domain is DVKVTQSSRYLVKRTGEKVFLECVQDMDHENMFWYRQDPGLGLRLIYFSYDVKMKEKGDIPEGYSVSREKKERFSLILESASTNQTSMYLCASSLESRGWKETQYFGPGTRLLVL.